The clone carrying this TCR beta chain has a handful of counts. Its cognate antigen is unknown. The record originates from a study of blood T cells in healthy people across ages. Study results and caveats: Because sorting was not performed, PBMCs prevented conclusive naive versus antigen-experienced comparison.

The second PCR ran about 6 to 12 cycles with a sample-barcoded 5' primer and J-beta primers. TCRdb used MiXCR to reprocess the 5' RACE reads, holding one entry per CDR3 protein. The table includes about 1.6 million distinct CDR3 sequences, 30% to 35% detected once. V shed 3 bases, J shed 6 bases, and the junction held 4 bases outside the gene matches. Germline CDR1 reads SEHNR; CDR2 reads FQNEAQ (reference sequence). The CDR3 contains 14 residues. The sequence derives from a woman under 40 in good health. The sample taken for sequencing was blood. The V gene is TRBV7-9, the J gene TRBJ1-5; 8 bases match TRBD1. As DNA, the CDR3 is TGTGCCAGCAGCTTGGACAGGGATGGTCAGCCCCAGCATTTT. It is translated as CASSLDRDGQPQHF.